The 9 T cell receptor beta chains presented below share a single source sample, sequenced in a study of T-cell memory formation after mild COVID-19. TCRdb used MiXCR to reprocess the 5' RACE reads, holding one entry per CDR3 protein. In the table there are fewer than 450,000 distinct CDR3 sequences, around a fifth of which are singletons. The specimen sequenced was PBMCs or a T cell subset sorted from them (not recorded which). These receptor sequences come from an adult woman who had mild COVID-19 (a few samples of this study predate the infection). Cell type and time point are not known.

This clonotype was found many times. This rearrangement joins TRBV12-3 or TRBV12-4 to TRBJ2-3; D not certain. Trimming took 5 bases from V and 0 from J, leaving 12 bases between them. The CDR3 loop spans 15 amino acids. CDR3 DNA sequence: TGTGCCAGCAGTCATAGGACGAGCAGCACAGATACGCAGTATTTT. Its translation is CASSHRTSSTDTQYF.

This chain joins TRBV18 and TRBJ1-2; 7 bases are a match to TRBD1. From germline, CDR1 is KGHSH and CDR2 LQKENI. The junction had 12 bases not matched to a gene; V was cut back by 5 bases and J by 6 bases. This CDR3 is 15 amino acids long. This CDR3 is CASSSTGPANDGYTF. Here the CDR3 DNA reads TGTGCCAGCTCATCGACAGGGCCAGCAAACGATGGCTACACCTTC.

This clonotype showed up just a few times. This chain joins TRBV7-9 and TRBJ1-2; 7 positions match TRBD1. The germline V gene encodes CDR1 SEHNR and CDR2 FQNEAQ (reference sequence). The CDR3 is made up of 14 amino acids. V shed 1 base, J shed 4 bases, and the junction held 3 bases outside the gene matches. CDR3 loop: CASSLGDSPYGYTF. CDR3 coding DNA: TGTGCCAGCAGCTTAGGGGACAGTCCCTATGGCTACACCTTC.

This clonotype was observed a handful of times. J is TRBJ2-3 and V is TRBV5-1, with 10 bases that match TRBD2. Germline values: CDR1 SGHRS, CDR2 YFSETQ. Trimming cost V 2 bases and J 0 bases; bases outside gene matches: 6. The CDR3 loop spans 17 amino acids. CDR3 sequence reads: CASSFSSGGPSTDTQYF. As DNA, the CDR3 is TGCGCCAGCAGCTTTTCTAGCGGGGGCCCTAGCACAGATACGCAGTATTTT.

V usage is TRBV5-1 and J usage is TRBJ1-3; D gene unclear. The ends were cut back, 1 base at V and 3 bases at J, with 11 bases in the middle. This CDR3 has 15 amino acids. Germline V CDR1 and CDR2: SGHRS, YFSETQ. Written as DNA, the CDR3 is TGCGCCAGCAGCTTGACTACGGGTGTTGGAAACACCATATATTTT. Its protein product is CASSLTTGVGNTIYF.

In its sample, this clonotype was seen a few times. V and J are TRBV20-1 and TRBJ2-7; no firm D call. In germline, CDR1 is DFQATT, CDR2 SNEGSKA (reference sequence). Trimming stripped 0 bases from V and 6 bases from J, with 15 bases between. This CDR3 spans 14 amino acids. As DNA, the CDR3 is TGCAGTGCTAGAGATATCCCCCCATTCGCCGAGCAGTACTTC. Its translation: CSARDIPPFAEQYF.

This clonotype was seen many times. The chain has TRBV4-1 and TRBJ2-1; 10 bases agree with TRBD1. With 5 bases clipped from V and 5 bases from J, the junction kept 6 bases outside the gene matches. This CDR3 comprises 15 residues. The germline V gene encodes CDR1 MGHRA and CDR2 YSYEKL. This chain's CDR3 is CASSSPGTGDNEQFF. In nucleotides, the CDR3 is TGCGCCAGCAGCTCGCCCGGGACAGGGGACAATGAGCAGTTCTTC.

This chain connects TRBV4-2 to TRBJ1-3, with a weak D call TRBD1 (6 bases). The V end lost 0 bases, the J end lost 2 bases, and 14 bases lay between the germline ends. Per germline, CDR1 LGHNA and CDR2 YNFKEQ. CDR3 size: 17 residues. The CDR3 spells CASSQEMRGATGNTIYF. The CDR3, as DNA: TGTGCCAGCAGCCAAGAAATGCGGGGGGCGACTGGAAACACCATATATTTT.

The chain is built from TRBV3-1 and TRBJ2-3, with TRBD1 identical over 10 bases. The CDR3 extends over 17 amino acids. Germline trimming cut 3 bases from V and 12 bases from J; bases unmatched to any gene: 18. Germline CDR1 reads LGHDT; CDR2 reads YNNKEL (reference sequence). CDR3 sequence reads: CASSQGDRGLSQIHQYF. Here the CDR3 DNA reads TGTGCCAGCAGCCAGGGTGACAGGGGGCTCAGTCAAATACATCAGTATTTT.